This T cell receptor beta chain stems from a study of T cell repertoires in cytomegalovirus infection. With regard to this clonotype: What it binds is not known. A much bigger clone sits one base away, suggesting this may be a read error. A read error is likely, as this CDR3 ends without the conserved phenylalanine or tryptophan.

Findings of the study overall: HLA-C-restricted CMV clonotypes gave the most frequent clonotype in two of eight donors.

The CDR3 loop spans 14 amino acids. V lost 5 bases and J lost 2, with 12 bases in between. The germline V gene has CDR1 MDHEN and CDR2 SYDVKM. TCRdb fed the reads into MiXCR, producing one record per CDR3 protein. Seen here are nearly 650,000 distinct CDR3 sequences, approximately 24% observed once, and the top ten hold roughly 8%. Sequencing used CD8+ T cells from PBMCs. This chain uses TRBV28 with TRBJ2-5; D is perhaps TRBD2 (6 bases). The sequence was collected from a human donor in good health (CMV status not recorded). Some clones in this sample may be carry-over from other donors' samples. The CDR3 sequence is CASSEAGTQETQYS. The CDR3, as DNA: TGTGCCAGCAGTGAGGCGGGGACTCAAGAGACCCAGTACTCC.